This passage covers 3 T cell receptor beta chains from one sample sequenced in a study of high-grade serous ovarian cancer treatment subgroups (dated by TCRdb to about 2021). The tumor samples were collected prior to definitive surgery or chemotherapy. Library preparation used the immunoSEQ multiplex PCR assay. Entries here come from immuneACCESS through TCRdb and include only in-frame sequences with V and J called. Some clones fail to appear in such tables; in the studies checked, an unresolved V gene covers under half of the shortfall, and the cause of the remainder is unknown. Recorded for this sample are about 12,000 clones; 88% of them occurred a single time. The ten biggest clones cover around 2.9% of the sample. The sequencing input was tumor tissue. These receptors all come from a human donor with high-grade serous ovarian cancer.

This clone appeared once. The CDR3 nucleotides are TGCAGCGTCGGTAGGGGAACCTACGAGCAGTACTTC. Translation: CSVGRGTYEQYF. The chain recombines TRBV29-1 with TRBJ2-7; tentatively, D is TRBD1 (5 bases). The length of the CDR3 is 12 residues. Trimming cost V 6 bases and J 2 bases, with 11 bases left between them. Germline V gene data show CDR1 as SQVTM and CDR2 as ANQGSEA.

In the case of this clone: Sequence at one end of the junction differs from germline and may be a read error. The chain recombines TRBV15 with TRBJ1-2, with 8 bases aligning to TRBD1. This CDR3 is 15 amino acids long. From germline, CDR1 is LNHNV and CDR2 YYDKDF (reference sequence). CDR3 loop: CATSRDRAGGRSPYF. The CDR3 region has the DNA TGTGCCACCAGCAGAGATCGGGCAGGGGGCCGGTCCCCGTACTTC.

The chain employs TRBV7-2 and TRBJ1-2; D is unresolved. V was shortened by 2 bases and J by 6 bases, with 10 bases between the two germline ends. Germline V gene sequence: CDR1 SGHTA, CDR2 FQGNSA. This CDR3 is built from 13 residues. The DNA for the CDR3 is TGTGCCAGCAGCTTACCAGCGACCGATGGCTACACCTTC. Encoded protein: CASSLPATDGYTF.